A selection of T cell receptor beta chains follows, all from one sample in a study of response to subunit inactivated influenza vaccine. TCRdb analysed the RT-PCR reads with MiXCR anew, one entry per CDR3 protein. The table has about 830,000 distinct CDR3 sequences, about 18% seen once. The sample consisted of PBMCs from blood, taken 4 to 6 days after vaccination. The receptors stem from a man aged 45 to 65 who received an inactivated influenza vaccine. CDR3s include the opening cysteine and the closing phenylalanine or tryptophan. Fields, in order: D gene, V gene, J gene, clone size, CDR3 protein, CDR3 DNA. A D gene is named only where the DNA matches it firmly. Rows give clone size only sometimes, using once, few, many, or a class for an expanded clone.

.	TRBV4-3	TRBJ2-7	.	CASSQGPSGGGAAMYF	TGCGCCAGCAGCCAAGGTCCTTCTGGGGGGGGCGCCGCCATGTACTTC
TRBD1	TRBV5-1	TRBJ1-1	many	CASSFGGTANTEAFF	TGCGCCAGCAGCTTCGGGGGGACAGCGAACACTGAAGCTTTCTTT
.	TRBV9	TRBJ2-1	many	CASSQGLDEQFF	TGTGCCAGCAGCCAGGGTCTCGATGAGCAGTTCTTC
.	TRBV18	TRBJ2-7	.	CASSPARLALSEQYF	TGTGCCAGCTCACCAGCGAGGCTAGCTTTGTCCGAGCAGTACTTC
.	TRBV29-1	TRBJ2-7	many	CSFQAGYEQYF	TGCAGCTTCCAGGCCGGCTACGAGCAGTACTTC
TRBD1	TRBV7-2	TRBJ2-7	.	CASSLKQGGNEQYF	TGTGCCAGCAGCTTAAAACAGGGGGGCAACGAGCAGTACTTC
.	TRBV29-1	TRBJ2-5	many	CSVDRGGETQYF	TGCAGCGTTGACAGGGGAGGAGAGACCCAGTACTTC
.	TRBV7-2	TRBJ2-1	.	CASSLEGGGPYNEQFF	TGTGCCAGCAGCTTAGAGGGAGGCGGACCCTACAATGAGCAGTTCTTC
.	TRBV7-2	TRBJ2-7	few	CASSSGQASEQYF	TGTGCCAGCAGCTCGGGACAAGCTTCCGAGCAGTACTTC
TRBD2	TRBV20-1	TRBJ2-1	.	CSARKPGLAPEQFF	TGCAGTGCTAGGAAACCGGGACTAGCCCCCGAGCAGTTCTTC
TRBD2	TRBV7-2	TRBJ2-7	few	CASTVGTSGVSYEQYF	TGTGCCAGCACCGTTGGGACTAGCGGTGTTTCCTACGAGCAGTACTTC
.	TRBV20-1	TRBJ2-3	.	CSARYVGIDTQYF	TGCAGTGCCCGTTACGTAGGTATAGATACGCAGTATTTT
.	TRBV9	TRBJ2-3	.	CASSPGGPLRGTDTQYF	TGTGCCAGCAGCCCGGGGGGCCCCTTGCGCGGCACAGATACGCAGTATTTT
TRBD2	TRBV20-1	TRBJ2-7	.	CSATSRSGGTSYEQYF	TGCAGTGCTACCTCAAGGTCGGGAGGAACCTCCTACGAGCAGTACTTC
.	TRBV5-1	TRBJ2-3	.	CASRILSQTDTQYF	TGCGCCAGCAGGATACTGTCACAAACAGATACGCAGTATTTT
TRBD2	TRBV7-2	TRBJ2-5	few	CASSLERRGGTETQYF	TGTGCCAGCAGCTTAGAACGGCGGGGGGGCACCGAGACCCAGTACTTC